These 21 T cell receptor beta chains originate from one sample sequenced in a study of blood T cell repertoires in COVID-19. Generated by immunoSEQ multiplex PCR, the TCRdb table keeps only in-frame clones and is missing some. The repertoire includes tens of thousands of clones, around 80% of them detected once, and roughly 29% sits in the top ten. The sample was peripheral blood. The receptor set was obtained from a woman aged 80 or over with acute or convalescent COVID-19.

The V and J genes are TRBV7-6 and TRBJ2-5; D gene ambiguous. Germline V gives CDR1 SGHVS, CDR2 FNYEAQ. This CDR3 has 13 residues. Trimming stripped 1 base from V and 1 base from J, with 4 bases between. The CDR3 reads CASSLGLQETQYF. The CDR3 bases are TGTGCCAGCAGCTTAGGACTCCAAGAGACCCAGTACTTC. Full variable domain (outside the CDR3, taken from reference TRBV7-6 and TRBJ2-5): GAGVSQSPRYKVTKRGQDVALRCDPISGHVSLYWYRQALGQGPEFLTYFNYEAQQDKSGLPNDRFSAERPEGSISTLTIQRTEQRDSAMYRCASSLGLQETQYFGPGTRLLVL.

This sequence joins TRBV19 and TRBJ2-2; D is perhaps TRBD2 (6 bases). In germline, CDR1 is LNHDA, CDR2 SQIVND (reference sequence). Trimming took off 7 bases at V and 6 bases at J, with 24 bases between the two ends. The CDR3 contains 17 residues. CDR3 sequence reads: CASTLTGRGTSSGELFF. Here the CDR3 DNA reads TGTGCCAGTACCCTGACGGGCCGCGGGACCTCCTCCGGGGAGCTGTTTTTT.

V and J are TRBV30 and TRBJ1-6; tentatively, D is TRBD1 (5 bases). With 4 bases removed from V and 7 bases from J, the gap between germline ends came to 23 bases. CDR1 GTSNPN and CDR2 SVGIG come from the germline V gene (reference sequence). The CDR3 is 17 residues long. DNA for the CDR3: TGTGCCTGGACCCCCCGGGTAGGCCCTGGGGGGAATTCACCCCTCCACTTT. Its protein is CAWTPRVGPGGNSPLHF.

This clone appeared once. DNA of the CDR3: TGTGCCAGCAGCCAAGATTCGGGAGCCGGGGAGCTGTTTTTT. Protein: CASSQDSGAGELFF. This chain joins TRBV4-2 and TRBJ2-2, with D possibly matching TRBD2 (6 bases). The germline V gene encodes CDR1 LGHNA and CDR2 YNFKEQ. V dropped 0 bases and J dropped 6 bases, with 8 bases sitting between them. The CDR3 totals 14 residues.

The rearrangement joins TRBV6-4 to TRBJ1-2; TRBD1 is a possible D gene (6 bases). This CDR3 has 13 amino acids. Germline CDR1 and CDR2: MRHNA and SNTAGT. V was trimmed by 6 bases and J by 4 bases, leaving 12 bases between them. CDR3: CASSHTGTYGYTF. The CDR3 nucleotides are TGTGCCAGCAGCCACACAGGGACCTATGGCTACACCTTC.

This clone was found a few times. The chain employs TRBV18 and TRBJ2-2; the match to TRBD1 covers 7 bases. The germline V gene has CDR1 KGHSH and CDR2 LQKENI. V dropped 3 bases and J dropped 2; count of bases not matched to a gene: 3. The CDR3 extends over 15 amino acids. CDR3 coding DNA: TGTGCCAGCTCACCGGGGGACAGAAACACCGGGGAGCTGTTTTTT. This gives the protein CASSPGDRNTGELFF.

The J gene is TRBJ2-5, the V gene TRBV28; TRBD1 matches at 8 bases. Trimming removed 10 bases from V and 1 base from J; junction bases left unmatched: 5. Germline V lookup: CDR1 MDHEN, CDR2 SYDVKM. This CDR3 comprises 13 residues. The CDR3 region is CATDRGTQETQYF. Written as DNA, the CDR3 is TGTGCCACTGACAGGGGTACCCAAGAGACCCAGTACTTC.

The chain combines TRBV5-1 with TRBJ2-1, with a tentative D call TRBD1 (5 bases). The germline V gene has CDR1 SGHRS and CDR2 YFSETQ. The ends were cut back, 0 bases at V and 6 bases at J, with 10 bases in the middle. The CDR3 runs to 14 residues. This CDR3 reads CASSLEGRTNEQFF. For the CDR3, the DNA is TGCGCCAGCAGCTTGGAGGGGCGTACCAATGAGCAGTTCTTC.

V gene TRBV7-9 combines with J gene TRBJ2-7; 11 nucleotides match TRBD2. V gave up 5 bases and J gave up 2 bases; unmatched junction bases: 8. From germline, CDR1 is SEHNR and CDR2 FQNEAQ (reference sequence). The CDR3 is 16 residues long. The CDR3, as DNA: TGTGCCAGCAGCGCCTGGGGGACTAGCGGAACCTACGAGCAGTACTTC. This sequence encodes CASSAWGTSGTYEQYF.

This clone was seen only once. The genes are TRBV19 and TRBJ2-3, with D perhaps TRBD2 (6 bases). The CDR3 is 15 amino acids. V lost 1 base, J lost 4 bases, and 12 bases lay in between. Germline V gene lookup returns CDR1 LNHDA and CDR2 SQIVND (reference sequence). This CDR3 reads CASSIGTGAADTQYF. CDR3 DNA sequence: TGTGCCAGTAGTATAGGGACGGGAGCAGCAGATACGCAGTATTTT.

This chain links TRBV29-1 with TRBJ2-5; maybe TRBD1 (6 bases). V was pared by 4 bases and J by 1 base, with 7 bases between. The CDR3 is made up of 12 amino acids. Per the germline V gene, CDR1 is SQVTM and CDR2 is ANQGSEA. CDR3 coding DNA: TGCAGCGTTGGACAGGCCCAAGAGACCCAGTACTTC. Translated: CSVGQAQETQYF.

This chain joins TRBV11-3 and TRBJ2-2; D call uncertain. Between the trimmed V and J ends, which lost 5 bases and 0 bases, there was a span of 7 bases. This CDR3 region has 14 residues. Germline V gene lookup returns CDR1 SGHNT and CDR2 YENEEA. The CDR3 sequence is CASSSWSNTGELFF. CDR3 coding DNA: TGTGCCAGCAGCAGCTGGTCGAACACCGGGGAGCTGTTTTTT.

The chain uses TRBV5-4 and TRBJ2-7; 7 positions agree with TRBD1. The CDR3 contains 15 residues. With V trimmed by 2 bases and J by 6 bases, 11 bases remained unmatched. The germline V gene has CDR1 SGHNT and CDR2 YYREEE (reference sequence). This chain's CDR3 is CASSLQGSLGGEQYF. In nucleotides, the CDR3 is TGTGCCAGCAGCTTACAGGGGTCTTTGGGCGGCGAGCAGTACTTC.

The genes are TRBV4-1 and TRBJ2-3; 8 bases are shared with TRBD2. This CDR3 is 13 amino acids long. Germline loops: CDR1 MGHRA, CDR2 YSYEKL. V shed 6 bases and J 1 base; nucleotides not matched to a gene: 0. CDR3 bases: TGCGCCAGCAGGCGGGAGGGCACAGATACGCAGTATTTT. It yields the protein CASRREGTDTQYF.

The DNA for the CDR3 is TGCGCCAGCAGCTCGAGGGTAGCGGGAGATGGAGAGACCCAGTACTTC. Amino acid sequence: CASSSRVAGDGETQYF. The chain is built from TRBV5-1 and TRBJ2-5, with 9 nucleotides matching TRBD2. V lost 3 bases and J lost 4; bases outside the gene matches: 10. The CDR3 spans 16 residues. Per the germline V gene, CDR1 is SGHRS and CDR2 is YFSETQ. Supplemented by reference TRBV5-1 and TRBJ2-5, the full variable domain reads KAGVTQTPRYLIKTRGQQVTLSCSPISGHRSVSWYQQTPGQGLQFLFEYFSETQRNKGNFPGRFSGRQFSNSRSEMNVSTLELGDSALYLCASSSRVAGDGETQYFGPGTRLLVL.

This clone was counted once. This chain links TRBV27 with TRBJ2-1; 7 nucleotides align to TRBD2. V lost 8 bases and J lost 7; bases outside the gene matches: 14. This CDR3 is 15 amino acids long. The germline V gene has CDR1 MNHEY and CDR2 SMNVEV (reference sequence). The CDR3 DNA follows: TGTGCCAGCCGGCGAGGGGTAGCGGGTGGTAATGAGCAGTTCTTC. This encodes CASRRGVAGGNEQFF.

This chain links TRBV7-2 with TRBJ2-1; 11 bases match TRBD2. Germline-derived CDR1 and CDR2 are SGHTA and FQGNSA. V gave up 7 bases and J gave up 2 bases; unmatched junction bases: 10. This CDR3 is built from 17 residues. CDR3 in amino acids: CASNRAPLAGAYNEQFF. In DNA form, the CDR3 reads TGTGCCAGCAATCGGGCCCCACTAGCGGGAGCCTACAATGAGCAGTTCTTC.

The chain recombines TRBV29-1 with TRBJ1-6; D not certain. This CDR3 has 12 residues. Trimming cost V 6 bases and J 8 bases, with 11 bases left between them. Germline loops: CDR1 SQVTM, CDR2 ANQGSEA. The CDR3 is CSVGERDSPLHF. The DNA for the CDR3 is TGCAGCGTCGGGGAGAGGGATTCACCCCTCCACTTT.

V and J are TRBV24-1 and TRBJ2-2, with a tentative D call TRBD2 (5 bases). The CDR3 is made up of 18 amino acids. Trimming stripped 4 bases from V and 5 bases from J, with 22 bases between. Germline V lookup: CDR1 KGHDR, CDR2 SFDVKD. As DNA, the CDR3 is TGTGCCACCAGTGACCCCCCAGGACGAGGGCTGGGGACCGGGGAGCTGTTTTTT. The encoded protein is CATSDPPGRGLGTGELFF.

The sample holds one count of this clone. This chain links TRBV6-5 with TRBJ2-5, with D perhaps TRBD1 (5 bases). The V and J ends lost 7 bases and 1 base respectively, with 13 bases between them. The CDR3 totals 14 residues. Germline CDR1 reads MNHEY; CDR2 reads SVGAGI. For the CDR3, the DNA is TGTGCCAGCACCGGTCAGGGCTTCCAAGAGACCCAGTACTTC. Protein sequence: CASTGQGFQETQYF.

The chain is built from TRBV19 and TRBJ2-3; 8 bases line up with TRBD2. The junction had 2 bases not matched to a gene; V was cut back by 5 bases and J by 1 base. Germline CDR1 and CDR2: LNHDA and SQIVND (reference sequence). The CDR3 sequence is 14 residues long. As DNA, the CDR3 is TGTGCCAGTAGTCCACTAGCGGGCACAGATACGCAGTATTTT. Its protein is CASSPLAGTDTQYF.